The sample holds a few counts of the clone carrying this TCR beta chain. Antigen specificity is unknown. These data belong to a study of T-cell memory formation after mild COVID-19. About the research overall: TCR clusters were mostly confined to one donor each.

J lost 7 bases, V lost 0 bases, and 6 bases had no gene match. The CDR3 spans 15 residues. The germline gives CDR1 SGHRS, CDR2 YFSETQ. Overall study results and limits: The authors left the SARS-CoV-2 specificity of second-wave clones peaking on day 37 unconfirmed.

Amplification by 5'RACE using constant-segment primers produced TCR alpha and TCR beta cDNA libraries that carried sample barcodes and UMIs. Via MiXCR, TCRdb re-called the 5' RACE reads, giving one row per CDR3 protein. The repertoire has some 300,000 distinct CDR3 sequences, 20% to 25% of them found once; the top ten carry under 25%. The source material was PBMCs or a T cell subset sorted from them (not recorded which). The sequence was obtained from a man aged 18 to 30 who had mild COVID-19 (a few samples of this study predate the infection). Cell type and time point are not known. V usage is TRBV5-1 and J usage is TRBJ2-1; 8 bases align to TRBD1. This CDR3 reads CASSLGTGHANEQFF. In nucleotides, the CDR3 is TGCGCCAGCAGCTTGGGGACAGGGCATGCGAATGAGCAGTTCTTC.